This TCR beta chain was recorded in a study of CXCR3-negative and CXCR3-positive naive CD8 T cells. A note on this clonotype: The antigen is unknown.

Study-wide points: Because surface CD5 did not distinguish the naive subsets, TCR strength was inferred from TRB CDR3 properties. Expression of CXCR3 was partially reduced after cryopreservation, and fresh PBMCs were used in most assays.

This CDR3 spans 15 amino acids. CDR1 is LGHDT, CDR2 YNNKEL, per germline (reference sequence). UMI-labeled TRB cDNA libraries were prepared by 5' RACE. TCRdb re-called the 5' RACE reads and shows each CDR3 protein once, DNA omitted. The data show 20,000 to 30,000 distinct CDR3 sequences, and the top ten clones hold roughly 4%. The sample taken for sequencing was naive CXCR3- CD8+ T cells from blood. The subset is: CD45RO-CCR7+CD27+CD95- naive CD8+ T cells lacking CXCR3 (TNR3-). The sequence was collected from a human donor in good health. Some clones in this sample may be carry-over from other donors' samples. The chain is built from TRBV3-1 and TRBJ2-1. CDR3 sequence reads: CASSQDLDSYNEQFF.